This note documents a single T cell receptor (beta chain) sequence. Its recognized antigen is unknown. Base qualities are not at hand, and no much larger clone is one base apart. The data are from a study of shared clonotypes between healthy human individuals (TCRdb year 2020). About the full investigation: Two women and three men aged 18 to 49 years were included in the cohort. Libraries were prepared and TCR repertoires were sequenced by different laboratories using diverse techniques, in order to increase sequencing depth and limit assay-specific biases. Blood TCR repertoires of four to six healthy adults were deeply sequenced to estimate repertoire size and the extent of clonotype sharing between individuals. Per donor, leukapheresis produced somewhere between about 0.85 and 8.9 billion PBMCs. For each donor, CD4 naive and CD4 memory were each run on three plates, CD8 naive on two plates, and CD8 memory on one plate. Findings and caveats that apply to the study as a whole: About 4.5% of naive CD4, 3.5% of naive CD8, roughly 2.4% of memory CD4, and roughly 0.4% of memory CD8 clonotypes were shared across a few donors. Higher generation probabilities were observed for clonotypes shared by all four sorted-subset donors than for non-shared clonotypes. Naive subsets generally had larger estimated clonotype richness than memory subsets. Pairwise subsampling indicated that sequencing depth was expected to affect the degree of clonotype sharing among donors. Even with the large sequencing depth, rarefaction of the sorted-subset datasets indicated that sequencing was incomplete. The small number of donors limited the genetic and exposure-history diversity represented. Sampling was limited to blood, and TCR repertoires in tissue likely differ from TCR repertoires in blood.

As encoded in the germline V gene (reference sequence), CDR1 is LNHDA while CDR2 is SQIVND. Including the terminal cysteine and phenylalanine, the CDR3 comprises 15 residues. The DNA shown is the 45-base CDR3, in frame from base 1. Relative to germline, V is 7 bases shorter and J is 0 bases shorter, with 13 bases between their ends. Using the deep immunoSEQ assay, multiplex PCR amplified TCR CDR3 regions from genomic DNA. Genomic DNA extracted from each cell subset was distributed evenly over all wells of several immunoSEQ 96-well plates, and each plate served as one replicate. For sorted subsets, approximately 210 ng genomic DNA, equal to 30,000 or so T cell genomes, was loaded into each replicate PCR. Purified libraries were quantified with a Qubit 3.0 fluorometer, sized on a Bioanalyzer 2100, and re-quantified with the KAPA Library Quantification kit. Each immunoSEQ 96-well plate was sequenced on its own single-read 150-cycle Illumina NextSeq 550 flow cell. Turning to the authors' computational methods: Because only junctional sequences without quality scores were contained in the immunoSEQ output, filtering matching that applied to full-length reads could not be performed. Sequences were annotated with PyIR, a Python wrapper for IgBLAST v1.9, using IMGT germline references to assign V/J genes and CDR3. Any read was removed if the V/J assignment was weak (E-value above 1e-6), the CDR3 was missing, or the read contained stop codons, out-of-frame junctions, or ambiguous translated residues. V3J clonotypes were defined as sequences sharing an identical inferred V gene, J gene, and CDR3 amino acid sequence. To compute the percentage overlap between repertoires, the number of shared unique clonotypes was divided by the size of the smaller repertoire. Repertoire richness was assessed with RTK rarefaction, the Chao1 estimator, and Recon v2.1 estimates of unobserved clonotypes. OLGA was used to compute generation probabilities for all TCRbeta clonotypes that the gDNA method yielded from several donors. Imported from immuneACCESS, the table was reduced by TCRdb to in-frame sequences with V and J called. These copies leave out some clones; in studies compared against another copy, an unresolved V gene accounts for under half, and the cause of the remainder is not known. V and J calls and clone size follow that table, whereas D and trimming were derived from the DNA. For this sample there are about 2.3 million clones; 80% to 95% appear just once. Under 0.45% of the sample is taken by the ten largest.

The donors were healthy, HIV-negative adults with no recently reported acute infections or vaccinations. All donors were Caucasian adults living in Nashville, Tennessee, USA. CD4+ T cells were enriched by magnetic negative selection; naive cells were then positively selected on CD45RA, and the negative fraction formed the memory subset. Blood was collected by leukapheresis, and PBMCs were isolated by Ficoll-Histopaque density gradient centrifugation and then cryopreserved in liquid nitrogen vapor phase. Analytical flow cytometry was used to check the purity and quantity of every magnetically sorted T cell population. Genomic DNA was isolated from each sorted fraction and quantified by UV absorbance on a Nanodrop 2000c.

The chain links TRBV19 with TRBJ2-1; the D gene lacks a confident call. The TCR comes from a man between 18 and 29 years old in good health. Some clones in this sample may be carry-over from other donors' samples. The source material was naive CD4+ T cells from PBMCs. Explained via the paper, the cell subset or site label denotes: CD45RA+ positively selected. The nucleotides read TGTGCCAGTACCCCCCGACCTGGCTCCTACAATGAGCAGTTCTTC. Translated, it gives CASTPRPGSYNEQFF.